Shown below are 14 T cell receptor beta chains from a single sample sequenced in a study of response to subunit inactivated influenza vaccine. A single record per CDR3 protein comes from TCRdb applying MiXCR to the RT-PCR reads. The sample consists of about 800,000 distinct CDR3 sequences, over 20% of them appearing once. Sample: PBMCs from blood, taken roughly 5 days after vaccination. These receptors were obtained from a man aged 45-65 years who received an inactivated influenza vaccine.

The V call is TRBV6-2 or TRBV6-3, the J call TRBJ2-5; maybe TRBD2 (5 bases). V was pared by 7 bases and J by 3 bases, with 24 bases between. This CDR3 has 17 amino acids. The germline V gene has CDR1 MNHEY and CDR2 SVGEGT. Here the CDR3 DNA reads TGTGCCAGCACTAACGTCGGCTTCCCGGGATCCAAAGAGACCCAGTACTTC. Amino acid sequence: CASTNVGFPGSKETQYF.

This clonotype was observed a few times. V usage is TRBV27 and J usage is TRBJ2-3; D is perhaps TRBD1 (6 bases). Deletions cut 6 bases from V and 8 bases from J, with 12 bases between. CDR3 length: 12 residues. From germline, CDR1 is MNHEY and CDR2 SMNVEV (reference sequence). The CDR3: CASSNTGFTQYF. For the CDR3, the DNA is TGTGCCAGCAGCAATACAGGGTTTACGCAGTATTTT.

J is TRBJ1-4 and V is TRBV3-1, with a possible D match to TRBD1 (5 bases). Germline V gene sequence: CDR1 LGHDT, CDR2 YNNKEL (reference sequence). The V gene lost 4 bases and the J gene lost 3 bases, with 12 bases spanning the gap. The CDR3 runs 15 residues. CDR3 region: CASSRTTAANEKLFF. In DNA, the CDR3 is TGTGCCAGCAGCCGAACGACAGCAGCTAATGAAAAACTGTTTTTT.

The V call is TRBV6-2 or TRBV6-3, the J call TRBJ2-1; D not resolved. Trimming pared 7 bases from V and 5 bases from J, leaving 15 bases between. The CDR3 sequence is 14 residues long. The germline gives CDR1 MNHEY, CDR2 SVGEGT. The CDR3 sequence: CASTLGSIDNEQFF. In DNA form, the CDR3 reads TGTGCCAGCACCCTAGGGTCAATTGACAATGAGCAGTTCTTC.

The rearrangement joins TRBV18 to TRBJ2-5; D not resolved. This CDR3 region has 15 residues. Deletions cut 4 bases from V and 5 bases from J, with 17 bases between. CDR1 and CDR2 (germline): KGHSH, LQKENI. CDR3 nucleotides: TGTGCCAGCTCACGAGTAGGGTGGCGGTCGGAGACCCAGTACTTC. Its protein product is CASSRVGWRSETQYF.

This chain uses TRBV5-1 with TRBJ2-4; 8 bases are shared with TRBD1. This CDR3 has 12 residues. Trimming at V came to 4 bases and at J to 15 bases, leaving 9 bases not matched to a gene. Germline CDR1 reads SGHRS; CDR2 reads YFSETQ. The CDR3, as DNA: TGCGCCAGCAGCCAGACAGGGGTGGTTTGGTACTTC. Protein product: CASSQTGVVWYF.

This clonotype was picked up a small number of times. This rearrangement joins TRBV29-1 to TRBJ2-3; the D is unclear. V shed 0 bases and J shed 6 bases, with 13 bases lying between them. The CDR3 is made up of 14 amino acids. Germline V lookup: CDR1 SQVTM, CDR2 ANQGSEA. The chain's CDR3 is CSVEEIQPPDTQYF. The CDR3 DNA reads as TGCAGCGTTGAAGAGATACAGCCCCCCGATACGCAGTATTTT.

The chain combines TRBV3-1 with TRBJ2-1, with 9 bases fitting TRBD1. J was trimmed by 9 bases and V by 5 bases; bases with no gene match: 8. CDR3 length: 14 amino acids. Germline lookup yields CDR1 LGHDT and CDR2 YNNKEL (reference sequence). The CDR3 coding sequence is TGTGCCAGCAGCTTCGGGACAGGGTCGGGTGAGCAGTTCTTC. Protein: CASSFGTGSGEQFF.

This clonotype has ten or more counts. The chain couples TRBV20-1 to TRBJ1-6, with a weak D call TRBD1 (6 bases). Looked up from germline, CDR1 is DFQATT and CDR2 is SNEGSKA (reference sequence). Between the trimmed V and J ends, which lost 6 bases and 6 bases, there was a span of 15 bases. This CDR3 spans 14 amino acids. CDR3 DNA: TGCAGTGCCAAAATCAGGGGATTTAATTCACCCCTCCACTTT. Translation gives CSAKIRGFNSPLHF.

The chain recombines TRBV21-1 with TRBJ1-1. TRBV21-1 is deemed a pseudogene. This CDR3 is built from 14 residues. DNA for the CDR3: TGTGCCAGCAGCAAAGATCGGTTGAACACTGAAGCTTTCTTT. Translation gives CASSKDRLNTEAFF.

The J gene is TRBJ2-1, the V gene TRBV12-3 or TRBV12-4; TRBD2 matches 8 bases. The CDR3 sequence is 16 residues long. V lost 2 bases to trimming and J lost 5 bases; unmatched junction nucleotides: 8. The CDR3 reads CASSLSSGSRNNEQFF. The DNA for the CDR3 is TGTGCCAGCAGTTTATCCAGCGGGAGTAGGAACAATGAGCAGTTCTTC.

V gene TRBV11-2 combines with J gene TRBJ2-7; the D gene is possibly TRBD1 (6 bases). Germline V lookup: CDR1 SGHAT, CDR2 FQNNGV. Trimming left V 5 bases short and J 4 bases short, with 12 bases between. The CDR3 spans 13 residues. CDR3 nucleotide sequence: TGTGCCAGCAGCCGAGACAGGCGGTACGAGCAGTACTTC. Translated, it gives CASSRDRRYEQYF.

The genes are TRBV5-1 and TRBJ2-7; 10 nucleotides agree with TRBD2. The CDR3 has 13 residues. With 5 bases clipped from V and 4 bases from J, the junction kept 3 bases outside the gene matches. Germline-derived CDR1 and CDR2 are SGHRS and YFSETQ. CDR3: CASRLAGGYEQYF. CDR3 nucleotides: TGCGCCAGCAGATTAGCGGGAGGTTACGAGCAGTACTTC.

The rearrangement uses TRBV7-9 and TRBJ2-7; maybe TRBD1 (5 bases). The length of the CDR3 is 17 residues. The V end lost 1 base, the J end lost 4 bases, and 20 bases lay between the germline ends. The germline gives CDR1 SEHNR, CDR2 FQNEAQ (reference sequence). CDR3 nucleotides: TGTGCCAGCAGCTTAGTCGGAATAGGGCAGGGAAGGTACGAGCAGTACTTC. It yields the protein CASSLVGIGQGRYEQYF.